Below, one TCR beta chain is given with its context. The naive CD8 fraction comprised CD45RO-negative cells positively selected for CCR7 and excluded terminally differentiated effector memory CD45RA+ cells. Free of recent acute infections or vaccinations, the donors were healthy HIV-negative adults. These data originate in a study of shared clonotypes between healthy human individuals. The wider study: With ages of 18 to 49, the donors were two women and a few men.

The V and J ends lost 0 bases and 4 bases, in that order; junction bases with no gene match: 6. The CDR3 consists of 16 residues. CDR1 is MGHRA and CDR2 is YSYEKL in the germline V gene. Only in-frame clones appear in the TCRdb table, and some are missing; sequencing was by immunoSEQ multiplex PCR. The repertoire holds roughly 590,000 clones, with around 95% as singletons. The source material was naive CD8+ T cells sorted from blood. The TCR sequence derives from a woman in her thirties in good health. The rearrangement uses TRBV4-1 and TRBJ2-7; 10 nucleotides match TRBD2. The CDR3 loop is CASSQDRGLATYEQYF. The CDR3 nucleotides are TGCGCCAGCAGCCAAGATAGGGGACTAGCGACGTACGAGCAGTACTTC.